These 30 T cell receptor beta chains originate from one sample sequenced in a study of blood T cell repertoires in COVID-19. Produced via immunoSEQ multiplex PCR; TCRdb's table is partial and in-frame only. The data contain tens of thousands of clones, about 86% of them singletons. Sequencing was done on a sample of peripheral blood. These receptor sequences come from a human donor in a cohort sampled during active COVID-19.

This clone was seen only a few times. The rearrangement links TRBV19 to TRBJ1-5, with D perhaps matching TRBD1 (6 bases). V was clipped by 3 bases and J by 0 bases, with 9 bases between them. The CDR3 sequence is 15 residues long. Germline CDR1 reads LNHDA; CDR2 reads SQIVND (reference sequence). The DNA for the CDR3 is TGTGCCAGTAGTATTGGGACACGTAGCAATCAGCCCCAGCATTTT. Translating it yields CASSIGTRSNQPQHF.

The chain is built from TRBV7-9 and TRBJ2-1; TRBD2 might be the D (6 bases). Deletions cut 4 bases from V and 8 bases from J, with 18 bases between. The germline CDR1 and CDR2 sequences are SEHNR and FQNEAQ (reference sequence). The CDR3 has 15 residues. The CDR3 bases are TGTGCCAGCAGCTCTCGGGACTCCCCGGGTGATGAGCAGTTCTTC. This encodes CASSSRDSPGDEQFF.

V and J are TRBV30 and TRBJ1-1, with 7 bases lining up with TRBD1. Germline loops: CDR1 GTSNPN, CDR2 SVGIG (reference sequence). This CDR3 comprises 14 residues. J was trimmed by 7 bases and V by 2 bases; bases with no gene match: 10. CDR3 DNA sequence: TGTGCCTGGAGTCCCCCCTTGGGACAGATTGAAGCTTTCTTT. Protein product: CAWSPPLGQIEAFF.

A remark on this clone: Other DNA sequences within the sample encode an identical CDR3. This chain links TRBV12-3 or TRBV12-4 with TRBJ1-1, with D maybe TRBD1 (6 bases). The CDR3 length is 13 residues. The V end lost 3 bases, the J end lost 9 bases, and 14 bases lay between the germline ends. The CDR3, as DNA: TGTGCCAGCAGTTTGGTAATGGGGGCGCAAGCTTTCTTT. Translated, it gives CASSLVMGAQAFF.

The V and J genes are TRBV28 and TRBJ2-1; 14 bases are a match to TRBD2. Germline trimming cut 3 bases from V and 9 bases from J; bases unmatched to any gene: 4. The CDR3 runs 15 residues. Germline lookup yields CDR1 MDHEN and CDR2 SYDVKM. CDR3 region: CASSLGLAGVTEQFF. The CDR3 bases are TGTGCCAGCAGTTTGGGACTAGCGGGAGTAACTGAGCAGTTCTTC.

V gene TRBV5-6 combines with J gene TRBJ1-2; D unclear. The CDR3 has 14 amino acids. V was trimmed by 0 bases and J by 2 bases, leaving 8 bases between them. Looked up from germline, CDR1 is SGHDT and CDR2 is YYEEEE. The CDR3: CASSLGPGNYGYTF. The DNA for the CDR3 is TGTGCCAGCAGCTTGGGTCCAGGAAACTATGGCTACACCTTC.

The rearrangement joins TRBV19 to TRBJ1-5, with 9 bases that match TRBD1. CDR1 and CDR2 (germline): LNHDA, SQIVND (reference sequence). The CDR3 runs 15 residues. V was pared by 6 bases and J by 1 base, with 4 bases of the junction left unmatched. The CDR3 is CASSTDRGSNQPQHF. The CDR3 bases are TGTGCCAGTAGCACCGACAGGGGGAGCAATCAGCCCCAGCATTTT.

This sequence joins TRBV7-8 and TRBJ2-5, with D possibly matching TRBD2 (6 bases). Looked up from germline, CDR1 is SGHVS and CDR2 is FQNEAQ. The V end lost 4 bases, the J end lost 5 bases, and 20 bases lay between the germline ends. This CDR3 is 16 amino acids long. The CDR3 coding sequence is TGTGCCAGCAGCTCCCATCGGGGGTCGGGTGGGGAGACCCAGTACTTC. It translates to CASSSHRGSGGETQYF.

The V and J genes are TRBV11-2 and TRBJ1-4; D unresolved. V was shortened by 5 bases and J by 7 bases, with 11 bases between the two germline ends. This CDR3 spans 13 amino acids. Germline loops: CDR1 SGHAT, CDR2 FQNNGV. Here the CDR3 reads CASSPASGEKLFF. Here the CDR3 DNA reads TGTGCCAGCAGCCCGGCCTCAGGTGAAAAACTGTTTTTT.

The rearrangement links TRBV2 to TRBJ2-5; no clear D gene. CDR3 size: 14 residues. With 5 bases removed from V and 2 bases from J, the gap between germline ends came to 12 bases. Germline values: CDR1 SNHLY, CDR2 FYNNEI. CDR3 DNA: TGTGCCAGCAGTCGAGAAGCCTTACAAGAGACCCAGTACTTC. Translating gives CASSREALQETQYF.

The genes are TRBV9 and TRBJ2-7; tentative D call: TRBD2 (6 bases). This CDR3 is 14 amino acids long. Germline V gene sequence: CDR1 SGDLS, CDR2 YYNGEE. V lost 4 bases, J lost 3 bases, and 14 bases lay in between. The CDR3 protein is CASSPVGLGYEQYF. DNA of the CDR3: TGTGCCAGCAGCCCAGTGGGACTGGGCTACGAGCAGTACTTC.

The chain joins TRBV27 to TRBJ2-7; D possibly corresponds to TRBD2 (6 bases). V shed 6 bases and J shed 2 bases, with 11 bases lying between them. Germline V gene lookup returns CDR1 MNHEY and CDR2 SMNVEV (reference sequence). The CDR3 spans 13 residues. The CDR3 DNA sequence: TGTGCCAGCAGCACGGAGGGCCCCTACGAGCAGTACTTC. This gives the protein CASSTEGPYEQYF.

This clone was counted between two and nine times. The J gene is TRBJ1-2, the V gene TRBV3-1 (or the pseudogene TRBV3-2); no clear D gene. The CDR3 extends over 15 amino acids. CDR1 is LGHDT, CDR2 YNNKEL, per germline (reference sequence). V was trimmed by 3 bases and J by 2 bases, leaving 13 bases between them. CDR3 DNA sequence: TGTGCCAGCAGCCACGGGATCATCCCCAACTATGGCTACACCTTC. This sequence encodes CASSHGIIPNYGYTF.

V and J are TRBV28 and TRBJ1-1, with D tentatively TRBD1 (5 bases). V dropped 3 bases and J dropped 1 base, with 12 bases sitting between them. CDR1 is MDHEN, CDR2 SYDVKM, per germline. This CDR3 region has 15 residues. This chain's CDR3 is CASSLGVGGNTEAFF. Here the CDR3 DNA reads TGTGCCAGCAGTTTGGGAGTGGGGGGGAACACTGAAGCTTTCTTT.

This chain joins TRBV28 and TRBJ2-2; 11 bases fit TRBD2. The trim removed 2 bases at V and 3 bases at J, leaving 5 bases unmatched. Looked up from germline, CDR1 is MDHEN and CDR2 is SYDVKM. This CDR3 is built from 17 residues. The CDR3 coding sequence is TGTGCCAGCAGTTTAGGCGGGACTAGCGGTTACACCGGGGAGCTGTTTTTT. This sequence encodes CASSLGGTSGYTGELFF.

In this sample, this clone turned up a few times. This chain links TRBV7-9 with TRBJ2-2, with TRBD2 as a possible D gene (5 bases). Trimming took 5 bases from V and 6 from J, leaving 16 bases between them. The CDR3 has 15 residues. Germline V gene data show CDR1 as SEHNR and CDR2 as FQNEAQ (reference sequence). CDR3 nucleotides: TGTGCCAGCAGCCCTGGTGGAGGAGAGGCCGGGGAGCTGTTTTTT. It encodes CASSPGGGEAGELFF.

This clone has just one count. The CDR3 here is CASSFDASGGRSEAFF. The DNA of the CDR3 is TGTGCCAGCAGTTTCGATGCGTCTGGAGGACGTAGTGAAGCTTTCTTT. The chain employs TRBV6-5 and TRBJ1-1; D ambiguous. Per the germline V gene, CDR1 is MNHEY and CDR2 is SVGAGI. The CDR3 is 16 residues long. Between the trimmed V and J ends, which lost 4 bases and 7 bases, there was a span of 22 bases.

The chain recombines TRBV2 with TRBJ2-2, with no clear D. This CDR3 is 13 amino acids long. Trimming took off 7 bases at V and 3 bases at J, with 9 bases between the two ends. From germline, CDR1 is SNHLY and CDR2 FYNNEI. The CDR3 DNA is TGTGCCAGCAAAAACGAGCACACCGGGGAGCTGTTTTTT. Translating it yields CASKNEHTGELFF.

This chain uses TRBV5-5 with TRBJ1-3; D is ambiguous. This CDR3 is 15 amino acids long. CDR1 and CDR2 (germline): SGHKS, YYEKEE (reference sequence). V gave up 1 base and J gave up 3 bases, with 11 bases separating them. CDR3 region: CASSLFVPVGNTIYF. DNA of the CDR3: TGTGCCAGCAGCTTGTTTGTACCGGTTGGAAACACCATATATTTT.

This chain connects TRBV6-2 or TRBV6-3 to TRBJ2-7, with 8 bases identical to TRBD2. CDR3 length: 14 amino acids. Germline loops: CDR1 MNHEY, CDR2 SVGEGT. V shed 4 bases and J 3 bases; nucleotides not matched to a gene: 5. CDR3 sequence (DNA): TGTGCCAGCAGTTCGGGGGGGGATGGCTACGAGCAGTACTTC. It codes for CASSSGGDGYEQYF.

This chain connects TRBV27 to TRBJ2-1; 8 positions match TRBD1. The germline V gene encodes CDR1 MNHEY and CDR2 SMNVEV (reference sequence). The CDR3 totals 13 residues. V shed 4 bases, J shed 4 bases, and the junction held 0 bases outside the gene matches. CDR3 coding DNA: TGTGCCAGCAGTTGGGACAGGTACAATGAGCAGTTCTTC. Translated, it gives CASSWDRYNEQFF.

This clone was detected once. The gene calls are TRBV21-1 and TRBJ2-7; the table gives TRBD1 as D, unverified against the DNA. TRBV21-1 is a recognized pseudogene. CDR3 size: 14 residues. The CDR3 loop reads CASSKVGQTYEQYF. The CDR3 nucleotides are TGTGCCAGCAGCAAAGTAGGCCAGACATACGAGCAGTACTTC.

CDR3 sequence: CASSIGGTAITYEQYF. The CDR3 DNA is TGTGCCAGTAGTATAGGGGGGACAGCGATAACCTACGAGCAGTACTTC. The J gene is TRBJ2-7, the V gene TRBV19, with 7 bases lining up with TRBD1. This CDR3 comprises 16 residues. Looked up from germline, CDR1 is LNHDA and CDR2 is SQIVND (reference sequence). J gave up 2 bases and V 1 base, and 8 bases lay outside the gene matches.

The chain links TRBV7-6 to TRBJ1-2, with D possibly matching TRBD1 (5 bases). Trimming pared 5 bases from V and 4 bases from J, leaving 11 bases between. Germline V gene sequence: CDR1 SGHVS, CDR2 FNYEAQ. The CDR3 length is 13 residues. The DNA for the CDR3 is TGTGCCAGCAGCCCGGGGGTATCCTATGGCTACACCTTC. This translates into CASSPGVSYGYTF.

Only a few counts were recorded for this clone. This chain links TRBV3-1 (or the pseudogene TRBV3-2) with TRBJ2-1; 10 positions match TRBD2. The junction had 7 bases not matched to a gene; V was cut back by 4 bases and J by 7 bases. Germline V CDR1 and CDR2: LGHDT, YNNKEL (reference sequence). This CDR3 contains 15 residues. As DNA, the CDR3 is TGTGCCAGCAGCCCTCTAGCGGGAGTGAGGAATGAGCAGTTCTTC. It encodes CASSPLAGVRNEQFF.

This clone appeared a single time. The rearrangement uses TRBV18 and TRBJ1-5; the D gene is possibly TRBD1 (5 bases). Per germline, CDR1 KGHSH and CDR2 LQKENI. The V end was cut by 4 bases, the J end by 0 bases, with 19 bases between. The CDR3 is made up of 18 amino acids. The CDR3 nucleotides read TGTGCCAGCTCACTAAAAGGAGGGGCTGAGTATAGCAATCAGCCCCAGCATTTT. Encoded protein: CASSLKGGAEYSNQPQHF.

The chain combines TRBV9 with TRBJ1-1; 10 bases are a match to TRBD1. Looked up from germline, CDR1 is SGDLS and CDR2 is YYNGEE. Losses at the gene ends were 5 bases for V and 1 base for J; bases not matched to a gene: 8. The CDR3 spans 16 residues. Here the CDR3 reads CASSRGTGAANTEAFF. The CDR3 DNA is TGTGCCAGCAGTCGTGGGACAGGGGCGGCGAACACTGAAGCTTTCTTT.

The CDR3 is CASSAQGSEQYF. The CDR3, as DNA: TGTGCCAGCAGTGCCCAGGGGAGCGAGCAGTACTTC. The rearrangement uses TRBV7-9 and TRBJ2-7; possibly TRBD1 for D (6 bases). V shed 6 bases and J shed 6 bases, with 12 bases lying between them. The germline V gene has CDR1 SEHNR and CDR2 FQNEAQ (reference sequence). The length of the CDR3 is 12 residues.

This clone was observed a few times. The J gene is TRBJ2-7, the V gene TRBV6-9; TRBD2 matches at 11 bases. The CDR3 sequence is 15 residues long. CDR1 is MNHGY and CDR2 is SVAAGI in the germline V gene. The V gene end was trimmed by 4 bases and the J gene end by 1 base; junction bases not matched to a gene: 3. CDR3 nucleotide sequence: TGTGCCAGCAGTTCGGGACTAGCGGTTTCCTACGAGCAGTACTTC. It is translated as CASSSGLAVSYEQYF.

V gene TRBV7-2 combines with J gene TRBJ2-5, with D perhaps TRBD2 (5 bases). CDR3 length: 16 residues. Germline lookup yields CDR1 SGHTA and CDR2 FQGNSA. The germline V and J ends were trimmed by 5 bases and 5 bases, with 21 bases remaining between them. The CDR3 reads CASSQIGPAVGETQYF. CDR3 nucleotides: TGTGCCAGCAGCCAAATAGGGCCAGCGGTGGGGGAGACCCAGTACTTC. The variable domain in full, with the rest retrieved from reference TRBV7-2 and TRBJ2-5, is GAGVSQSPSNKVTEKGKDVELRCDPISGHTALYWYRQSLGQGLEFLIYFQGNSAPDKSGLPSDRFSAERTGGSVSTLTIQRTQQEDSAVYLCASSQIGPAVGETQYFGPGTRLLVL.